This TCR beta chain was sequenced in a study of shared clonotypes between healthy human individuals. The overall study: Three plates were used per donor for CD4 naive, three for CD4 memory, two for CD8 naive and one for CD8 memory. Study-wide findings and caveats: Among donors, the sharing of clonotypes was expected to be influenced by sequencing depth.

A word on this clone: Its antigen is unidentified.

The CDR3 runs 15 residues. The V gene's germline CDR1 is SNHLY and CDR2 FYNNEI. Deletions cut 1 base from V and 7 bases from J, with 14 bases between. The authors ran the assay at deep level. Replicate PCRs run on sorted subsets employed approximately 0.2 ug DNA, 30,000 to 35,000 T cell genomes. The repertoire was sequenced with immunoSEQ multiplex PCR; TCRdb's copy has only in-frame clones and lacks some. The sample holds about 550,000 clones, around 95% seen once. CD45RO-negative cells were positively selected for CCR7, leaving out terminally differentiated effector memory CD45RA+ cells. Sequencing was done on a sample of naive CD8+ T cells sorted from blood. The rearrangement links TRBV2 to TRBJ2-1; D possibly corresponds to TRBD2 (6 bases). The TCR sequence derives from a woman in her 30s in good health. The CDR3 sequence: CASSEGHIGSNEQFF. The CDR3 coding sequence is TGTGCCAGCAGTGAAGGCCATATCGGGAGTAATGAGCAGTTCTTC.